The 31 T cell receptor beta chains below were found in one sample sequenced in a study of a mutant IDH1 vaccine in newly diagnosed glioma. Profiling relied on immunoSEQ multiplex PCR, and the TCRdb table lists in-frame clones only, not all of them. The sample lists about 60,000 clones, about 90% occurring once. Documented time point: week 23, last vaccination. Doses comprised 300 ug of mutant IDH1 20-mer peptide each, plus topical imiquimod. No antigen has been assigned to these receptors. The material was PBMCs, obtained from a glioma patient whose treatment included an IDH1 peptide vaccine. These receptors originate from a man aged 35-49 years with glioma.

The V gene is TRBV10-3, the J gene TRBJ2-3, with TRBD2 matching over 7 bases. The ends lost 6 bases at V and 8 bases at J; junction bases unmatched: 8. Germline lookup yields CDR1 ENHRY and CDR2 SYGVKD. The CDR3 has 13 amino acids. This CDR3 reads CAISSRGEGTQYF. For the CDR3, the DNA is TGTGCCATCAGCTCCCGGGGGGAGGGTACGCAGTATTTT.

V gene TRBV25-1 combines with J gene TRBJ2-7; D is perhaps TRBD1 (5 bases). This CDR3 region has 12 residues. Germline assignment: CDR1 MGHDK and CDR2 SYGVNS. V lost 5 bases and J lost 3, with 8 bases in between. The CDR3 DNA reads TGTGCCAGCAGTCCCCAGGGCTACGAGCAGTACTTC. It is translated as CASSPQGYEQYF.

The gene calls are TRBV27 and TRBJ2-6; the D gene is possibly TRBD2 (6 bases). Germline V gene lookup returns CDR1 MNHEY and CDR2 SMNVEV (reference sequence). The CDR3 extends over 14 amino acids. V was trimmed by 5 bases and J by 2 bases, leaving 7 bases between them. CDR3 in DNA: TGTGCCAGCAGTAGGGAGGCTGGGGCCAACGTCCTGACTTTC. This sequence encodes CASSREAGANVLTF.

This clone appeared a few times. V usage is TRBV28 and J usage is TRBJ1-5; D not resolved. V was pared by 4 bases and J by 9 bases, with 10 bases between. The germline gives CDR1 MDHEN, CDR2 SYDVKM. The CDR3 consists of 12 residues. The CDR3 reads CASSSLGRPQHF. CDR3 DNA: TGTGCCAGCAGTTCCCTTGGTAGGCCCCAGCATTTT.

The chain joins TRBV19 to TRBJ2-2; TRBD2 matches at 9 bases. CDR3 length equals 16 residues. CDR1 is LNHDA, CDR2 SQIVND, per germline (reference sequence). Germline trimming cut 6 bases from V and 6 bases from J; bases unmatched to any gene: 11. CDR3 nucleotides: TGTGCCAGTAGGGGACAGATAGCGGGAGCCGCCGGGGAGCTGTTTTTT. The encoded protein is CASRGQIAGAAGELFF. Complete variable domain (other parts from reference TRBV19 and TRBJ2-2): DGGITQSPKYLFRKEGQNVTLSCEQNLNHDAMYWYRQDPGQGLRLIYYSQIVNDFQKGDIAEGYSVSREKKESFPLTVTSAQKNPTAFYLCASRGQIAGAAGELFFGEGSRLTVL.

This clone was seen only a few times. The sample contains more than one DNA sequence encoding this CDR3. The chain's CDR3 is CASSLQETQYF. The CDR3 DNA follows: TGTGCCAGCAGCTTGCAAGAGACCCAGTACTTC. The rearrangement uses TRBV7-9 and TRBJ2-5; unclear D gene. CDR1 SEHNR and CDR2 FQNEAQ come from the germline V gene (reference sequence). CDR3 length equals 11 residues. V lost 3 bases, J lost 2 bases, and 1 base lay in between.

The rearrangement links TRBV6-5 to TRBJ2-7; 10 positions agree with TRBD1. The CDR3 covers 15 residues. CDR1 is MNHEY and CDR2 is SVGAGI in the germline V gene. V was clipped by 0 bases and J by 2 bases; unmatched bases: 1. CDR3 DNA: TGTGCCAGCAGTTACTCTGGACAGGGGGCCTACGAGCAGTACTTC. This gives the protein CASSYSGQGAYEQYF.

The CDR3, as DNA: TGTGCTAGTGGTTCACCACAGGGGGCGCTGACCGGGGAGCTGTTTTTT. Amino acids: CASGSPQGALTGELFF. The genes are TRBV12-5 and TRBJ2-2; TRBD1 agrees at 9 bases. This CDR3 region has 16 residues. J gave up 5 bases and V 4 bases, and 8 bases lay outside the gene matches. Germline-derived CDR1 and CDR2 are LGHNT and FRNRAP.

In DNA form, the CDR3 reads TGTGCCAGTAGACCCGACAGGGGATTAACCAATGAGCAGTTCTTC. Its protein product is CASRPDRGLTNEQFF. The chain uses TRBV6-5 and TRBJ2-1; 8 nucleotides line up with TRBD1. The CDR3 is 15 residues long. The V gene end was trimmed by 9 bases and the J gene end by 6 bases; junction bases not matched to a gene: 13. Germline V gene lookup returns CDR1 MNHEY and CDR2 SVGAGI.

The chain employs TRBV2 and TRBJ2-4, with D perhaps TRBD2 (6 bases). This CDR3 has 14 amino acids. From germline, CDR1 is SNHLY and CDR2 FYNNEI. Trimming pared 8 bases from V and 8 bases from J, leaving 19 bases between. CDR3 loop: CASGEDNKADIQYF. In DNA form, the CDR3 reads TGTGCCAGCGGGGAGGACAATAAAGCGGACATTCAGTACTTC.

The rearrangement joins TRBV28 to TRBJ2-5; D assignment may be TRBD1 or TRBD2 (6 bases each). Between the trimmed V and J ends, which lost 4 bases and 4 bases, there was a span of 16 bases. Germline values: CDR1 MDHEN, CDR2 SYDVKM. The CDR3 loop spans 15 amino acids. This CDR3 is CASSSGTARGETQYF. For the CDR3, the DNA is TGTGCCAGCAGTTCCGGGACTGCCAGGGGAGAGACCCAGTACTTC.

The V and J genes are TRBV7-9 and TRBJ2-1, with D possibly being TRBD2 (6 bases). Looked up from germline, CDR1 is SEHNR and CDR2 is FQNEAQ (reference sequence). The CDR3 is made up of 15 amino acids. The V end was cut by 2 bases, the J end by 6 bases, with 14 bases between. CDR3 DNA sequence: TGTGCCAGCAGCTTACGGCAGGGCGGGGCCAATGAGCAGTTCTTC. Its protein product is CASSLRQGGANEQFF.

This chain links TRBV6-6 with TRBJ2-2, with 10 bases fitting TRBD2. The germline gives CDR1 MNHNY, CDR2 SVGAGI (reference sequence). CDR3 size: 15 residues. The ends lost 5 bases at V and 1 base at J; junction bases unmatched: 1. CDR3 residues: CASSRTSGNTGELFF. CDR3 coding DNA: TGTGCCAGCAGTCGGACTAGCGGGAACACCGGGGAGCTGTTTTTT.

The chain links TRBV19 to TRBJ2-7; D is unclear. This CDR3 spans 13 amino acids. V lost 5 bases to trimming and J lost 2 bases, with 10 bases between them. Germline CDR1 LNHDA, CDR2 SQIVND (reference sequence). CDR3: CASSHAVAYEQYF. For the CDR3, the DNA is TGTGCCAGTAGTCACGCAGTTGCCTACGAGCAGTACTTC.

The chain recombines TRBV7-2 with TRBJ2-1; 7 bases are a match to TRBD2. The germline gives CDR1 SGHTA, CDR2 FQGNSA. The CDR3 consists of 19 residues. The V segment lost 5 bases and the J segment 1 base; nucleotides outside the gene matches: 17. The CDR3 reads CASSLREGESALSYNEQFF. The CDR3 DNA is TGTGCCAGCAGCCTCAGGGAGGGTGAGTCCGCCCTTTCCTACAATGAGCAGTTCTTC.

This sequence joins TRBV7-2 and TRBJ2-7; D remains ambiguous. Germline V gene sequence: CDR1 SGHTA, CDR2 FQGNSA. The CDR3 loop spans 14 amino acids. V lost 4 bases, J lost 3 bases, and 13 bases lay in between. As DNA, the CDR3 is TGTGCCAGCAGCTCCCGTGTCGTCCTCTACGAGCAGTACTTC. Its protein product is CASSSRVVLYEQYF.

This chain links TRBV15 with TRBJ2-1; 8 bases are shared with TRBD1. The CDR3 extends over 14 amino acids. Germline trimming cut 2 bases from V and 7 bases from J; bases unmatched to any gene: 4. The germline V gene encodes CDR1 LNHNV and CDR2 YYDKDF (reference sequence). CDR3 sequence: CATSRQGARNEQFF. CDR3 bases: TGTGCCACCAGCAGACAGGGGGCGCGGAATGAGCAGTTCTTC.

The V call is TRBV7-8, the J call TRBJ2-7; 8 nucleotides match TRBD1. The CDR3 has 15 amino acids. V lost 7 bases, J lost 2 bases, and 10 bases stayed unmatched. The germline V gene has CDR1 SGHVS and CDR2 FQNEAQ. The CDR3 loop reads CASTVGTGQAYEQYF. The CDR3 region has the DNA TGTGCCAGCACCGTAGGGACAGGCCAAGCCTACGAGCAGTACTTC. Based on the CDR3 plus reference TRBV7-8 and TRBJ2-7, the full variable domain is GAGVSQSPRYKVAKRGQDVALRCDPISGHVSLFWYQQALGQGPEFLTYFQNEAQLDKSGLPSDRFFAERPEGSVSTLKIQRTQQEDSAVYLCASTVGTGQAYEQYFGPGTRLTVT.

The chain links TRBV4-3 to TRBJ2-1; D is possibly TRBD1 (5 bases). This CDR3 has 13 amino acids. CDR1 and CDR2 from the germline V gene are LGHNA and YSLEER. V gave up 2 bases and J gave up 9 bases, with 11 bases separating them. The CDR3 DNA follows: TGCGCCAGCAGCCAACTAGGGGTGATTGAGCAGTTCTTC. Encoded protein: CASSQLGVIEQFF.

The chain couples TRBV4-2 to TRBJ2-1, with a weak D call TRBD2 (6 bases). The V gene lost 0 bases and the J gene lost 8 bases, with 14 bases spanning the gap. The germline V gene has CDR1 LGHNA and CDR2 YNFKEQ. The CDR3 runs 15 residues. This CDR3 is CASSQDSGSGYEQFF. CDR3 nucleotide sequence: TGTGCCAGCAGCCAAGATAGCGGCTCTGGGTATGAGCAGTTCTTC.

In its sample, this clone was seen a few times. V and J are TRBV4-1 and TRBJ2-5; 14 nucleotides line up with TRBD2. The germline CDR1 and CDR2 sequences are MGHRA and YSYEKL. Germline trimming cut 4 bases from V and 0 bases from J; bases unmatched to any gene: 10. The CDR3 spans 19 residues. This chain's CDR3 is CASSPRTSGRKGDQETQYF. The CDR3 DNA sequence: TGCGCCAGCAGCCCCAGGACTAGCGGGAGGAAGGGGGACCAAGAGACCCAGTACTTC.

The genes are TRBV7-9 and TRBJ2-7; 9 nucleotides agree with TRBD2. The CDR3 has 18 amino acids. Trimming cost V 1 base and J 6 bases; bases outside gene matches: 16. CDR1 SEHNR and CDR2 FQNEAQ come from the germline V gene (reference sequence). The CDR3 nucleotides are TGTGCCAGCAGCTTAGGCATTAGCGGGAGACCCGGAGCGGGCGAGCAGTACTTC. Encoded protein: CASSLGISGRPGAGEQYF.

The CDR3 region is CASTQHRDRRTYSNQPQHF. Written as DNA, the CDR3 is TGTGCCAGCACCCAACACCGGGACAGGAGAACCTATAGCAATCAGCCCCAGCATTTT. The J gene is TRBJ1-5, the V gene TRBV5-4; 8 bases fit TRBD1. V trimming: 6 bases; J trimming: 0 bases; junction bases outside the gene matches: 17. This CDR3 comprises 19 residues. CDR1 SGHNT and CDR2 YYREEE come from the germline V gene (reference sequence).

Regarding this clone: One end of the junction is discordant with germline, which a read error may explain. V and J are TRBV4-1 and TRBJ2-6, with D possibly matching TRBD2 (5 bases). The CDR3 totals 14 residues. Germline values: CDR1 MGHRA, CDR2 YSYEKL. The CDR3 bases are TGCGCCAGCAGCCTCGAAGCGGCGCCCTTTATCACGTCTTTC. This gives the protein CASSLEAAPFITSF.

The chain uses TRBV18 and TRBJ1-4; TRBD1 is a possible D gene (6 bases). The V gene's germline CDR1 is KGHSH and CDR2 LQKENI. The CDR3 spans 15 residues. V lost 6 bases to trimming and J lost 5 bases, with 16 bases between them. CDR3 amino acids: CASSLRTVDNEKLFF. DNA of the CDR3: TGTGCCAGCTCCCTAAGGACAGTCGACAATGAAAAACTGTTTTTT.

The rearrangement links TRBV6-5 to TRBJ1-1; TRBD1 aligns across 10 bases. Germline CDR1 is MNHEY and CDR2 is SVGAGI. The CDR3 spans 15 residues. Trimming took 6 bases from V and 6 from J; bases not matched to a gene: 10. CDR3 loop: CASSQRQGAIAEAFF. For the CDR3, the DNA is TGTGCCAGCAGCCAAAGACAGGGGGCGATCGCTGAAGCTTTCTTT.

The chain is built from TRBV5-4 and TRBJ2-3, with D possibly matching TRBD2 (5 bases). The CDR3 length is 16 residues. In germline, CDR1 is SGHNT, CDR2 YYREEE (reference sequence). The V end lost 0 bases, the J end lost 2 bases, and 13 bases lay between the germline ends. The CDR3 loop reads CASSLGAETLTDTQYF. CDR3 nucleotides: TGTGCCAGCAGCTTGGGAGCGGAGACCCTCACAGATACGCAGTATTTT.

This clone was observed a handful of times. This chain uses TRBV18 with TRBJ2-1, with 7 bases aligning to TRBD2. Trimming removed 1 base from V and 2 bases from J; junction bases left unmatched: 14. The CDR3 is made up of 19 amino acids. Germline CDR1 reads KGHSH; CDR2 reads LQKENI. The CDR3: CASSPRPSGVRVTYNEQFF. The CDR3 DNA follows: TGTGCCAGCTCACCACGGCCTAGCGGAGTCAGAGTGACCTACAATGAGCAGTTCTTC.

The chain carries TRBV29-1 and TRBJ1-1; 7 bases are a match to TRBD1. The CDR3 covers 12 residues. Germline trimming cut 7 bases from V and 7 bases from J; bases unmatched to any gene: 9. The V gene's germline CDR1 is SQVTM and CDR2 ANQGSEA. DNA of the CDR3: TGCAGCGCCGAGGGGGCCACCAGTGAAGCTTTCTTT. Its translation: CSAEGATSEAFF.

The genes are TRBV27 and TRBJ1-1; 8 nucleotides align to TRBD1. CDR1 MNHEY and CDR2 SMNVEV come from the germline V gene (reference sequence). This CDR3 spans 13 amino acids. V dropped 6 bases and J dropped 4; count of bases not matched to a gene: 4. The CDR3 sequence: CASRQGVGTEAFF. The CDR3 coding sequence is TGTGCCAGCAGACAGGGGGTTGGCACTGAAGCTTTCTTT.

The rearrangement links TRBV7-3 to TRBJ1-2, with 8 bases matching TRBD1. Germline CDR1 is SGHTA and CDR2 is FQGTGA. The V segment lost 4 bases and the J segment 9 bases; nucleotides outside the gene matches: 10. CDR3 length: 14 residues. The CDR3 reads CASSSSGTGHSYTF. The CDR3 DNA is TGTGCCAGCAGCTCCTCCGGGACAGGTCATAGCTACACCTTC.